One and the same sample provided the 30 T cell receptor beta chains below, sequenced in a study of T-cell reconstitution after alpha-beta-depleted transplantation in children. Preparation of the TCRbeta library used unique molecular identifiers. In TCRdb, the PCR reads were re-called with MiXCR into one record per CDR3 protein. The table lists about 200,000 distinct CDR3 sequences, under 8.5% of them singletons. The material sequenced was PBMCs, taken before TCRalphabeta/CD19-depleted stem cell transplant. Every receptor here comes from a boy aged 2 to 9 with acute lymphoblastic leukemia, due to receive a stem cell transplant.

This clonotype was detected ten times or more. The J gene is TRBJ2-7, the V gene TRBV7-9, with 8 bases that match TRBD1. Trimming cost V 5 bases and J 3 bases; bases outside gene matches: 6. The CDR3 is 14 residues long. Germline assignment: CDR1 SEHNR and CDR2 FQNEAQ (reference sequence). CDR3 residues: CASSGLDRGYEQYF. The CDR3 DNA sequence: TGTGCCAGCAGCGGCCTAGACAGGGGCTACGAGCAGTACTTC. Together with reference TRBV7-9 and TRBJ2-7, the CDR3 gives the full variable domain: DTGVSQNPRHKITKRGQNVTFRCDPISEHNRLYWYRQTLGQGPEFLTYFQNEAQLEKSRLLSDRFSAERPKGSFSTLEIQRTEQGDSAMYLCASSGLDRGYEQYFGPGTRLTVT.

This clonotype was recorded many times. CDR3 loop: CASSTGTTDTQYF. CDR3 bases: TGTGCCAGCAGTACCGGAACCACAGATACGCAGTATTTT. V gene TRBV12-3 or TRBV12-4 combines with J gene TRBJ2-3; D gene ambiguous. CDR3 length equals 13 residues. V dropped 5 bases and J dropped 2 bases, with 8 bases sitting between them.

This clonotype was observed many times. The V call is TRBV11-2, the J call TRBJ1-5; TRBD1 might be the D (5 bases). This CDR3 spans 16 amino acids. V was shortened by 0 bases and J by 3 bases, with 12 bases between the two germline ends. Germline V CDR1 and CDR2: SGHAT, FQNNGV. In DNA form, the CDR3 reads TGTGCCAGCAGCTTAGAGACAGCGGACGCCAATCAGCCCCAGCATTTT. It encodes CASSLETADANQPQHF.

This clonotype was observed many times. This sequence joins TRBV7-2 and TRBJ1-3; 7 positions agree with TRBD1. V gave up 5 bases and J gave up 6 bases; unmatched junction bases: 10. Germline CDR1 is SGHTA and CDR2 is FQGNSA. The CDR3 has 15 residues. The DNA for the CDR3 is TGTGCCAGCAGCCCAAGTCCGGGACAGAAAAACACCATATATTTT. Translation: CASSPSPGQKNTIYF.

This clonotype has ten or more counts. The chain has TRBV15 and TRBJ2-1, with a possible D match to TRBD2 (5 bases). The CDR3 extends over 18 amino acids. Trimming pared 2 bases from V and 0 bases from J, leaving 17 bases between. Germline V gives CDR1 LNHNV, CDR2 YYDKDF (reference sequence). The CDR3 coding sequence is TGTGCCACCAGCAGACCCCGAGGTACTAGGAGCTCCTACAATGAGCAGTTCTTC. It codes for CATSRPRGTRSSYNEQFF.

This clonotype was seen many times. The chain employs TRBV28 and TRBJ2-3, with 8 bases that match TRBD2. Unmatched junction bases numbered 9, after V lost 6 bases and J lost 1 base. CDR3 size: 16 residues. Germline V CDR1 and CDR2: MDHEN, SYDVKM. The CDR3, as DNA: TGTGCCAGCAGCAACGCCCGGGGGGGCCGCACAGATACGCAGTATTTT. Its protein is CASSNARGGRTDTQYF.

The V gene is TRBV13, the J gene TRBJ2-3; 10 bases are a match to TRBD2. With 5 bases clipped from V and 0 bases from J, the junction kept 14 bases outside the gene matches. Germline-derived CDR1 and CDR2 are PRHDT and FYEKMQ (reference sequence). The CDR3 sequence is 19 residues long. CDR3 DNA sequence: TGTGCCAGCAGCACTACCGTAGCGGGGGGCACCACTAGCACAGATACGCAGTATTTT. The encoded protein is CASSTTVAGGTTSTDTQYF.

This clonotype was picked up a small number of times. The CDR3 DNA reads as TGTGCCAGCAGCTTGATCAGGGGGCTGATCGGGGAGCTGTTTTTT. As protein: CASSLIRGLIGELFF. The V and J genes are TRBV5-6 and TRBJ2-2, with 8 positions matching TRBD1. The CDR3 sequence is 15 residues long. CDR1 is SGHDT, CDR2 YYEEEE, per germline. V shed 1 base, J shed 7 bases, and the junction held 6 bases outside the gene matches.

The table lists this clonotype with many counts. This chain connects TRBV5-1 to TRBJ2-7; D may be TRBD1 or TRBD2 (5 bases each). V was clipped by 0 bases and J by 6 bases, with 13 bases between them. Per germline, CDR1 SGHRS and CDR2 YFSETQ. The CDR3 covers 14 residues. In DNA form, the CDR3 reads TGCGCCAGCAGCTTGGGGGGGAGCCCCTTCGAGCAGTACTTC. It codes for CASSLGGSPFEQYF.

This clonotype was counted at least ten times. The chain recombines TRBV7-2 with TRBJ2-1; 8 bases are a match to TRBD2. The germline gives CDR1 SGHTA, CDR2 FQGNSA. Germline trimming cut 2 bases from V and 0 bases from J; bases unmatched to any gene: 3. The CDR3 contains 16 residues. The CDR3 DNA sequence: TGTGCCAGCAGCTTACTGAGCGGGGGCTCCTACAATGAGCAGTTCTTC. It encodes CASSLLSGGSYNEQFF.

In its sample, this clonotype was seen once. A much larger clone sits a single nucleotide away, making a read error possible. The chain couples TRBV20-1 to TRBJ2-2, with no clear D. The CDR3 runs 14 residues. Trimming pared 1 base from V and 0 bases from J, leaving 6 bases between. Germline V gene sequence: CDR1 DFQATT, CDR2 SNEGSKA (reference sequence). The CDR3 DNA reads TGCAGTGCTAGAGGTATCCCGAACACCGGGGAGCTGTTTTTT. Its protein is CSARGIPNTGELFF.

This chain uses TRBV7-2 with TRBJ1-1, with a weak D call TRBD1 (5 bases). Deletions cut 4 bases from V and 1 base from J, with 13 bases between. Germline loops: CDR1 SGHTA, CDR2 FQGNSA. CDR3 size: 15 residues. CDR3 region: CASSSPWDGNTEAFF. The CDR3 bases are TGTGCCAGCAGCTCCCCCTGGGACGGGAACACTGAAGCTTTCTTT.

The chain employs TRBV11-1 and TRBJ1-1, with a weak D call TRBD1 (6 bases). Trimming took off 1 base at V and 1 base at J, with 10 bases between the two ends. The CDR3 length is 15 residues. Germline V gives CDR1 SGHAT, CDR2 FQDESV (reference sequence). The CDR3 spells CASSLGGGSNTEAFF. CDR3 DNA sequence: TGTGCCAGCAGCTTAGGCGGGGGCTCGAACACTGAAGCTTTCTTT.

There are many counts of this clonotype. V and J are TRBV6-2 or TRBV6-3 and TRBJ2-5; 10 bases are a match to TRBD2. Per the germline V gene, CDR1 is MNHEY and CDR2 is SVGEGT. The CDR3 sequence is 13 residues long. V shed 8 bases, J shed 1 base, and the junction held 1 base outside the gene matches. The CDR3 DNA reads as TGTGCCAGCTGGACTAGCGGCCAAGAGACCCAGTACTTC. It specifies CASWTSGQETQYF.

The chain uses TRBV19 and TRBJ2-7; TRBD1 matches at 7 bases. The length of the CDR3 is 13 residues. CDR1 is LNHDA, CDR2 SQIVND, per germline (reference sequence). With V trimmed by 5 bases and J by 5 bases, 6 bases remained unmatched. CDR3 region: CASSGTAGHEQYF. Here the CDR3 DNA reads TGTGCCAGTAGTGGGACAGCAGGCCACGAGCAGTACTTC.

The rearrangement uses TRBV27 and TRBJ2-2, with 12 bases that match TRBD2. The germline V gene has CDR1 MNHEY and CDR2 SMNVEV (reference sequence). The CDR3 is made up of 17 amino acids. Trimming cost V 3 bases and J 5 bases; bases outside gene matches: 7. The CDR3 spells CASSFYPGLAGTGELFF. The CDR3 DNA reads TGTGCCAGCAGTTTTTATCCGGGACTAGCGGGTACCGGGGAGCTGTTTTTT.

J is TRBJ2-7 and V is TRBV11-1; 9 positions agree with TRBD2. The ends lost 7 bases at V and 4 bases at J; junction bases unmatched: 20. CDR3 length equals 18 residues. The V gene's germline CDR1 is SGHAT and CDR2 FQDESV (reference sequence). CDR3 region: CASTPSRGASGTTYEQYF. The CDR3 coding sequence is TGTGCCAGCACCCCCTCCCGCGGGGCTAGCGGGACGACATACGAGCAGTACTTC. The full variable domain, in which reference TRBV11-1 and TRBJ2-7 provide the parts outside the CDR3, is EAEVAQSPRYKITEKSQAVAFWCDPISGHATLYWYRQILGQGPELLVQFQDESVVDDSQLPKDRFSAERLKGVDSTLKIQPAELGDSAMYLCASTPSRGASGTTYEQYFGPGTRLTVT.

CDR3 DNA: TGTGCCAGCAGCTTACCCCCCACCAGGACTAGCGGGCTCGCCTTAGGCAGCACAGATACGCAGTATTTT. It is translated as CASSLPPTRTSGLALGSTDTQYF. The chain combines TRBV7-3 with TRBJ2-3; 11 nucleotides line up with TRBD2. CDR3 length: 23 amino acids. The J segment lost 0 bases and the V segment lost 2 bases, leaving 22 bases of the junction unmatched. CDR1 is SGHTA and CDR2 is FQGTGA in the germline V gene.

This clonotype has ten or more counts. This chain connects TRBV12-3 or TRBV12-4 to TRBJ2-3, with D perhaps matching TRBD2 (6 bases). The CDR3 is 14 amino acids. The V end was cut by 5 bases, the J end by 6 bases, with 15 bases between. The CDR3 loop is CASSTFGGEDTQYF. The CDR3, as DNA: TGTGCCAGCAGTACCTTTGGCGGGGAGGATACGCAGTATTTT.

V gene TRBV11-2 combines with J gene TRBJ2-7; D is possibly TRBD1 (5 bases). The CDR3 loop spans 14 amino acids. Germline V gene data show CDR1 as SGHAT and CDR2 as FQNNGV. Trimming left V 1 base short and J 6 bases short, with 13 bases between. CDR3 residues: CASSLGAGKGEQYF. CDR3 nucleotide sequence: TGTGCCAGCAGCTTAGGGGCAGGGAAAGGCGAGCAGTACTTC.

This clonotype appeared many times. This sequence joins TRBV12-5 and TRBJ2-1; no definite D call. V was pared by 4 bases and J by 2 bases, with 6 bases between. CDR1 is LGHNT, CDR2 FRNRAP, per germline. This CDR3 is built from 13 residues. The CDR3, as DNA: TGTGCTAGTGGTTCTTCCCCCTACAATGAGCAGTTCTTC. Amino acid sequence: CASGSSPYNEQFF.

This clonotype came up many times. The CDR3 here is CASSQDLGGYEQYF. CDR3 sequence (DNA): TGTGCCAGCAGCCAAGATTTGGGGGGCTACGAGCAGTACTTC. The chain recombines TRBV3-1 with TRBJ2-7, with D possibly TRBD2 on 6 matching bases. With 0 bases removed from V and 3 bases from J, the gap between germline ends came to 9 bases. The CDR3 is 14 residues long. Germline CDR1 LGHDT, CDR2 YNNKEL (reference sequence).

This clonotype was detected many times. CDR3 amino acids: CASGPGSELYF. CDR3 coding DNA: TGTGCCAGCGGGCCAGGGAGCGAGTTGTACTTC. The gene calls are TRBV25-1 and TRBJ2-4; D tentatively reads TRBD1 or TRBD2 (5 bases each). CDR3 length: 11 residues. V was clipped by 8 bases and J by 15 bases, with 17 bases between them. From germline, CDR1 is MGHDK and CDR2 SYGVNS.

Details on this clonotype: This clone may be a read error of a much larger clone one base away. V usage is TRBV7-6 and J usage is TRBJ2-1; D may be TRBD1 or TRBD2 (6 bases each). V was cut by 1 base and J by 5 bases, with 18 bases left in between. Per the germline V gene, CDR1 is SGHVS and CDR2 is FNYEAQ. The CDR3 length is 17 residues. CDR3 sequence reads: CASSLVRIGGQNNEQFF. In nucleotides, the CDR3 is TGTGCCAGCAGCTTAGTGCGGATAGGGGGGCAGAACAATGAGCAGTTCTTC.

This clonotype showed up just a few times. This chain joins TRBV28 and TRBJ2-1, with D tentatively TRBD2 (6 bases). This CDR3 is 16 amino acids long. Germline V lookup: CDR1 MDHEN, CDR2 SYDVKM. Deletions cut 5 bases from V and 3 bases from J, with 17 bases between. As DNA, the CDR3 is TGTGCCAGCAGTCCGAGAGGGGAGGTAGGCTACAATGAGCAGTTCTTC. Translation: CASSPRGEVGYNEQFF. Supplemented by reference TRBV28 and TRBJ2-1, the full variable domain reads DVKVTQSSRYLVKRTGEKVFLECVQDMDHENMFWYRQDPGLGLRLIYFSYDVKMKEKGDIPEGYSVSREKKERFSLILESASTNQTSMYLCASSPRGEVGYNEQFFGPGTRLTVL.

This clonotype was observed a few times. This chain uses TRBV20-1 with TRBJ1-1, with 7 bases matching TRBD1. This CDR3 is built from 13 residues. The germline V gene encodes CDR1 DFQATT and CDR2 SNEGSKA (reference sequence). Trimming cost V 5 bases and J 1 base; bases outside gene matches: 4. CDR3 bases: TGCAGTGCTGTGGGGACAGCGAACACTGAAGCTTTCTTT. Residues: CSAVGTANTEAFF.

This clonotype was seen ten or more times. The chain combines TRBV5-1 with TRBJ1-1; weak D call: TRBD1 (5 bases). V dropped 0 bases and J dropped 9 bases, with 15 bases sitting between them. Germline CDR1 reads SGHRS; CDR2 reads YFSETQ. CDR3 length: 14 residues. CDR3 nucleotide sequence: TGCGCCAGCAGCTTGGCGGCGCAGGGTAGGCAAGCTTTCTTT. Its translation: CASSLAAQGRQAFF.

This clonotype came up many times. This rearrangement joins TRBV29-1 to TRBJ2-1; D unclear. CDR3 length: 13 amino acids. The V end lost 3 bases, the J end lost 6 bases, and 12 bases lay between the germline ends. Germline-derived CDR1 and CDR2 are SQVTM and ANQGSEA. The CDR3 spells CSVDGGDFNEQFF. The CDR3, as DNA: TGCAGCGTTGATGGTGGGGATTTCAATGAGCAGTTCTTC.

This clonotype was counted ten times or more. The V call is TRBV7-2, the J call TRBJ1-4, with D possibly matching TRBD1 (6 bases). Trimming cost V 4 bases and J 2 bases, with 14 bases left between them. This CDR3 spans 16 amino acids. CDR1 is SGHTA and CDR2 is FQGNSA in the germline V gene. CDR3 nucleotides: TGTGCCAGCAGCTCAGACTCAGGGGCTACTAATGAAAAACTGTTTTTT. Translating gives CASSSDSGATNEKLFF.

The table lists this clonotype with many counts. This rearrangement joins TRBV28 to TRBJ2-5, with D perhaps TRBD1 or TRBD2 (5 bases each). This CDR3 has 13 residues. The V gene's germline CDR1 is MDHEN and CDR2 SYDVKM. V lost 4 bases and J lost 0, with 6 bases in between. CDR3 nucleotide sequence: TGTGCCAGCAGTTGGGGGTACCAAGAGACCCAGTACTTC. It yields the protein CASSWGYQETQYF. The entire variable domain, with the rest obtained from reference TRBV28 and TRBJ2-5, is as follows: DVKVTQSSRYLVKRTGEKVFLECVQDMDHENMFWYRQDPGLGLRLIYFSYDVKMKEKGDIPEGYSVSREKKERFSLILESASTNQTSMYLCASSWGYQETQYFGPGTRLLVL.